A selection of T cell receptor beta chains follows, all from one sample in a study of human T cells and chemical hapten exposure. Each CDR3 protein gets one entry after TCRdb re-called the RACE reads with MiXCR. The top ten clones hold roughly 4% of a sample with approximately 49,000 distinct CDR3 sequences, about 10% of them seen once. Sequenced material: whole blood, taken in connection with sensitization to the hapten diphenylcyclopropenone (DPC). The receptors originated from a woman in her forties or fifties with alopecia areata. Some clones in this sample may be carry-over from other donors' samples. Both conserved end residues are trimmed from each CDR3.

j_gene	v_gene	CDR3aa
TRBJ1-4	TRBV4-2	ASSQGGGTNEKLF
TRBJ2-6	TRBV6-6	ASSYSQVLDSGANVLT
TRBJ1-2	TRBV4-1	ASSQVGVPYGYT
TRBJ2-3	TRBV5-5	ASNRGGTATDTQY
TRBJ1-2	TRBV18	ASSPDRVYGYT
TRBJ1-1	TRBV7-2	ASSLDAGTGGTEAF
TRBJ1-2	TRBV11-2	ASSSTVNYGYT
TRBJ1-3	TRBV7-9	ASSSQGAAGNTIY
TRBJ2-5	TRBV10-3	AISQGETQY
TRBJ1-1	TRBV4-1	ASSQSYQGNTEAF
TRBJ2-3	TRBV19	ASSSPGAGSDTQY
TRBJ1-5	TRBV18	ASSGQGGQPQH
TRBJ1-1	TRBV20-1	SARTRTVENTEAF
TRBJ2-3	TRBV20-1	SASGRAGGTDTQY
TRBJ1-1	TRBV3-1	AAGAGNLDTEAF
TRBJ1-4	TRBV30	AQGPDGGEKLF
TRBJ1-4	TRBV3-1	ASSQAQGSEKLF
TRBJ1-1	TRBV7-8	ASRPQGQPRLVEAF
TRBJ2-5	TRBV15	ATRMTGAQTQY
TRBJ1-2	TRBV6-2/TRBV6-3	ASTAAGERYGYT
TRBJ2-1	TRBV28	ASRDRDIGRQQF
TRBJ2-2	TRBV6-5	ASSYSALGTRGNTGELF
TRBJ1-6	TRBV6-6	AISAQRSTNSPLH
TRBJ1-6	TRBV11-2	ASSSRRDSLNSPLH
TRBJ1-1	TRBV12-3/TRBV12-4	ASSRMWNTEAF
TRBJ2-4	TRBV20-1	SARTPGSQY
TRBJ2-2	TRBV3-1	ASSKIPGSGAGELF
TRBJ1-4	TRBV7-9	ASSLRGAEEKLF
TRBJ1-1	TRBV29-1	SVEVGSAGPKLTEAF
TRBJ2-6	TRBV6-5	ASSYVPHRSSGANVLT
TRBJ1-2	TRBV3-1	ASSQDSGEYGYT
TRBJ1-2	TRBV12-3/TRBV12-4	ASSLRDRATYGYT
TRBJ2-7	TRBV5-1	ASSTGTVSYEQY
TRBJ1-3	TRBV18	ASSPRDREYTIY
TRBJ1-2	TRBV4-2	ASSQEGNRGYT
TRBJ1-5	TRBV7-6	ASSLGLGQGGSNQPQH
TRBJ1-2	TRBV4-3	ASSQDSVAYGYT
TRBJ1-3	TRBV6-1	ASGGTANSGNTIY
TRBJ2-5	TRBV7-8	ASSPTGTRSGETQY
TRBJ1-1	TRBV12-3/TRBV12-4	ASSLVGKNTEAF
TRBJ2-1	TRBV5-6	ASSPFRDRDLNEQF
TRBJ1-1	TRBV6-2/TRBV6-3	AGSRQGWNTEAF
TRBJ1-5	TRBV10-2	ASSQGLYNQPQH
TRBJ2-2	TRBV10-2	ASRELAENTGELF
TRBJ2-2	TRBV5-1	ASKFEPRTNTGELF
TRBJ2-1	TRBV23-1	ASSQSRSSYNEQF
TRBJ1-6	TRBV20-1	SARDDRRSSYNSPLH
TRBJ1-5	TRBV18	ASSNQRGAEQPQH